This TCR beta chain was sequenced during a study of blood T cell repertoires in COVID-19 (dated by TCRdb to the early 2020s). With respect to the entire study: The collaborator samples originated in the United States, Italy and Spain and spanned the acute and convalescent phases of COVID-19. The prospective study material was composed of cDNA or gDNA derived from T cells, B-cell-depleted T cells, or PBMCs. Deeply sampled blood TCRbeta repertoires from subjects exposed to, actively infected with, or recovered from COVID-19 were included in the dataset. A freely available public database, intended as a resource for researchers studying the immune response to SARS-CoV-2, is where the repertoires were released. The samples were drawn from two sources: the first 160 participants of the ongoing ImmuneRACE study, and 1,000 to 1,500 subjects contributed by 6 global collaborators. A de-identified subject ID, COVID-19 status, age in years and sex were almost always included in the sample metadata. Where available, HLA class I and class II types were taken from metadata supplied by the sample provider and were not determined by assay-based typing.

TCRbeta CDR3 regions were amplified from genomic DNA by means of the immunoSEQ Assay, a bias-controlled multiplex PCR. The paper's processing steps were these. The number of nucleated cells in each sample was estimated by amplification of reference gene primers within the assay. Sequence reads were collapsed and filtered to measure the absolute abundance of every unique TCRbeta CDR3 rearrangement. For each sample, productive Simpson clonality was calculated as the square root of Simpson's diversity index across productive rearrangements. TCRdb's version of the immuneACCESS table is confined to in-frame rearrangements and falls short of the full clone set. An unresolved V gene accounts for under half of the shortfall where checked; the remainder is of unknown origin. The DNA gave D and trimming, while V, J and clone size come from that table. The sample table lists 350,000 or so clones, around 82% of them with a count of one. The biggest ten clones account for 2.5% to 3% of the sample.

Collaborating institutions collected whole blood in K2EDTA tubes following their own protocols. For TCRbeta analysis, collaborators shipped samples in one of three forms: frozen whole blood, isolated PBMCs, or DNA extracted from either of those sample types. As for this clone: Its antigen has not been determined. One base away there is no much larger clone; base qualities are not given.

Spanning cysteine to phenylalanine, the CDR3 consists of 15 amino acids. Only the CDR3 region is kept as DNA, spanning 45 bases read in frame from base 1. CDR1 and CDR2 are read off the germline V gene as MNHEY and SVGAGI. V is cut back by 6 bases and J by 0 bases, with 6 bases in the junction unmatched. The paper as a whole reports these results and caveats: The amount of clinical and demographic metadata varied by source and participant and was provided uncurated.

The rearranged segments are TRBV6-5 and TRBJ2-7; TRBD1 fits 9 bases in the junction. Sequenced: peripheral blood. This receptor was taken from a young man with active or convalescent COVID-19. The DNA sequence is TGTGCCAGCAGCCCATACAGGGGGCCCTCCTACGAGCAGTACTTC. Its protein reads: CASSPYRGPSYEQYF.